These T cell receptor beta chains were read from a single sample in a study of persistence of HIV-infected CD4 T cells. Produced via immunoSEQ multiplex PCR; TCRdb's table is partial and in-frame only. The sample lists fewer than 15,000 clones; 60% to 80% were seen once. These TCRs are of unknown antigen specificity. The material sequenced was CD4+ T cells sorted from PBMCs after approximately 19-hour stimulation, taken from a patient who received antiretroviral therapy. All receptors derive from an adult man with HIV who was CMV-seropositive. Both conserved end residues are part of each CDR3. D genes are given only for firm matches. Rows give clone size only sometimes, using once, few, many, or a class for an expanded clone.

.	TRBJ1-1	TRBV6-5	.	TGTGCCAGCAGTCTGGAACAGCACACTGAAGCTTTCTTT	CASSLEQHTEAFF
.	TRBJ2-5	TRBV27	.	TGTGCCAGCAGTTTACTTGGCGCTGGAGGAGAGACCCAGTACTTC	CASSLLGAGGETQYF
.	TRBJ2-6	TRBV6-5	.	TGTGCCAGCAGGTACGGACCGTACTCTGGGGCCAACGTCCTGACTTTC	CASRYGPYSGANVLTF
.	TRBJ2-6	TRBV6-2/TRBV6-3	.	TGTGCCAGCAGCCCAACGACAGTTCCTGGGGCCAACGTCCTGACTTTC	CASSPTTVPGANVLTF
once	TRBJ2-7	TRBV6-2/TRBV6-3	TRBD1	TGTGCCAGCAGTTACGTGACAGGGCCCCCCTACGAGCAGTACTTC	CASSYVTGPPYEQYF
.	TRBJ2-7	TRBV5-5	.	TGTGCCAGCAGCTTGGGGACGGGTGAGCAGTACTTC	CASSLGTGEQYF
medium-sized	TRBJ2-5	TRBV7-9	.	TGTGCCAGCAGCTTTCAGGCCCAAGAGACCCAGTACTTC	CASSFQAQETQYF
few	TRBJ1-6	TRBV2	.	TGTGCCAGCAGTCCCCCTGAGGGGAGGGGAAGGTATTCACCCCTCCACTTT	CASSPPEGRGRYSPLHF
few	TRBJ2-5	TRBV20-1	.	TGCAGTGCTAGAAGGAGTTCGACCCAGTACTTC	CSARRSSTQYF
.	TRBJ2-5	TRBV7-2	.	TGTGCCAGCAGCCTCCGAAGGGAGACCCAGTACTTC	CASSLRRETQYF
.	TRBJ1-5	TRBV2	TRBD1	TGTGCCAGCAGTGAGACGACAGGGGCACAGCCCCAGCATTTT	CASSETTGAQPQHF
.	TRBJ1-2	TRBV29-1	TRBD1	TGCAGCGTTGAAGGTCAGGGGGGGAGCTATGGCTACACCTTC	CSVEGQGGSYGYTF
medium-sized	TRBJ1-1	TRBV18	TRBD1	TGTGCCAGCTCAAGCGACAGGGTTGAAGCTTTCTTT	CASSSDRVEAFF
.	TRBJ2-1	TRBV11-1	TRBD2	TGTGCCAGCAGCATAGCGGGACTAGCGGGAGCAAATGAGCAGTTCTTC	CASSIAGLAGANEQFF
.	TRBJ2-2	TRBV19	TRBD1	TGTGCCAGTAGTGGTTCCACAGGGGGCTCCGGGGAGCTGTTTTTT	CASSGSTGGSGELFF
.	TRBJ2-1	TRBV6-4	TRBD1	TGTGCCAGCAGTGACACGACAGGGTTCTACAATGAGCAGTTCTTC	CASSDTTGFYNEQFF
.	TRBJ1-3	TRBV7-2	.	TGTGCCAGCAGCGGGCCGCAGGGAGTTGGTGGAAACACCATATATTTT	CASSGPQGVGGNTIYF
medium-sized	TRBJ1-2	TRBV18	TRBD1	TGTGCCAGCTCACCAACCCCAAAAGCGTCTACAGGGGTGGACTATGGCTACACCTTC	CASSPTPKASTGVDYGYTF
.	TRBJ2-3	TRBV15	TRBD1	TGTGCCACCAGCAGCGAGACTAGACAGGGGGCGCGGGGTGCGGCAGATACGCAGTATTTT	CATSSETRQGARGAADTQYF
.	TRBJ1-5	TRBV28	.	TGTGCCAGCAGTCCGTCCCTGTGGAATCAGCCCCAGCATTTT	CASSPSLWNQPQHF
.	TRBJ1-6	TRBV5-1	.	TGCGCCAGCAGCCCTCCAACAGGTTCACCCCTCCACTTT	CASSPPTGSPLHF
.	TRBJ2-3	TRBV7-2	TRBD2	TGTGCCAGCAGCGTAGACTATAGCGGGGGGACAAGCACAGATACGCAGTATTTT	CASSVDYSGGTSTDTQYF
.	TRBJ1-5	TRBV6-1	.	TGTGCCAGCAGTTTGGAGGGGCCTCAGACTCAGCCCCAGCATTTT	CASSLEGPQTQPQHF
.	TRBJ1-5	TRBV2	.	TGTGCCAGCAGTCCTATCCGGCAGGCCCAGCATTTT	CASSPIRQAQHF
medium-sized	TRBJ2-7	TRBV10-1	.	TGCGCCAGCAGTAAGGGGTACTACGAGCAGTACTTC	CASSKGYYEQYF
medium-sized	TRBJ1-5	TRBV2	.	TGTGCCAGCAGAAGGACAGTGAGCAATCAGCCCCAGCATTTT	CASRRTVSNQPQHF
.	TRBJ2-7	TRBV18	TRBD1	TGTGCCAGCTCAACATCGACAGGGGGTCTCTACGAGCAGTACTTC	CASSTSTGGLYEQYF
.	TRBJ2-2	TRBV9	.	TGTGCCAGCAGCGTAGCAGGGGTCATGGCCGGGGAGCTGTTTTTT	CASSVAGVMAGELFF
few	TRBJ2-2	TRBV30	TRBD1	TGTGCCTGGAGGGGGGGACAGGGAAGAATTTCCGGGGAGCTGTTTTTT	CAWRGGQGRISGELFF
.	TRBJ1-6	TRBV5-1	.	TGCGCCAGCAGCTTGGGACAGGAGAATTCACCCCTCCACTTT	CASSLGQENSPLHF
.	TRBJ2-2	TRBV15	TRBD2	TGTGCCACCAGCACCTTAGCGGGAGGGCCGTTGTTTTTT	CATSTLAGGPLFF
.	TRBJ1-2	TRBV19	TRBD1	TGTGCCAGTAGTCTCGGGACAGGGAAGAGCTATGGCTACACCTTC	CASSLGTGKSYGYTF
.	TRBJ1-5	TRBV5-1	.	TGCGCCAGCAGCTTGGGAGGATATAGCAATCAGCCCCAGCATTTT	CASSLGGYSNQPQHF
.	TRBJ1-1	TRBV10-3	.	TGTGCCATCAGCCCCAAGGGCCAGAACACTGAAGCTTTCTTT	CAISPKGQNTEAFF
.	TRBJ1-2	TRBV6-5	.	TGTGCCAGCACCATAGACAGTGGGAGTCCCTATGGCTACACCTTC	CASTIDSGSPYGYTF
.	TRBJ2-3	TRBV19	.	TGTGCCAGCAAGAGTCCCTCAGATACGCAGTATTTT	CASKSPSDTQYF
.	TRBJ2-7	TRBV19	.	TGTGCCAGTATGAGGGACGGGACGTCCGAGCAGTACTTC	CASMRDGTSEQYF
.	TRBJ2-2	TRBV5-4	TRBD1	TGTGCCAGCAGCTTGCGGGACAGAAACACCGGGGAGCTGTTTTTT	CASSLRDRNTGELFF
.	TRBJ2-4	TRBV27	TRBD2	TGTGCCAGCAGTCAAAGGACTAGCGGGAGTTGGGGTCCCAAAAACATTCAGTACTTC	CASSQRTSGSWGPKNIQYF
few	TRBJ2-7	TRBV2	TRBD2	TGTGCCAGCCTTAGACTAGCTAAGTCCTACGAGCAGTACTTC	CASLRLAKSYEQYF
.	TRBJ2-7	TRBV7-9	.	TGTGCCAGCAGCCTTAGGGTGGAGCAGTACTTC	CASSLRVEQYF